Presented here are 28 T cell receptor beta chains from one specimen sequenced in a study of shared clonotypes between healthy human individuals. The repertoire was sequenced with immunoSEQ multiplex PCR; TCRdb's copy has only in-frame clones and lacks some. The sample lists nearly 1 million clones, around 80% occurring once. Sequencing input: memory CD4+ T cells sorted from blood. Subset in this sample: CD45RA-negative fraction. The receptors derive from a man between 18 and 35 years old in good health.

The chain recombines TRBV5-6 with TRBJ1-2; a weak D match, TRBD1 (6 bases). CDR3 size: 13 residues. CDR1 is SGHDT and CDR2 is YYEEEE in the germline V gene. V lost 4 bases and J lost 4, with 11 bases in between. CDR3 amino acids: CASSPTGPYGYTF. As DNA, the CDR3 is TGTGCCAGCAGCCCCACAGGGCCCTATGGCTACACCTTC.

The chain has TRBV5-1 and TRBJ1-4; 7 bases are shared with TRBD1. With V trimmed by 4 bases and J by 4 bases, 4 bases remained unmatched. The CDR3 spans 14 residues. Germline CDR1 is SGHRS and CDR2 is YFSETQ. This CDR3 is CASSKDRLNEKLFF. CDR3 DNA sequence: TGCGCCAGCAGCAAGGACAGGCTTAATGAAAAACTGTTTTTT.

This chain uses TRBV5-4 with TRBJ2-5; 10 positions match TRBD2. With V trimmed by 0 bases and J by 2 bases, 4 bases remained unmatched. Looked up from germline, CDR1 is SGHNT and CDR2 is YYREEE (reference sequence). CDR3 length: 16 residues. CDR3 nucleotide sequence: TGTGCCAGCAGCTTGGGGACTAGCGGACTACAAGAGACCCAGTACTTC. It specifies CASSLGTSGLQETQYF.

The V call is TRBV7-6, the J call TRBJ2-3; TRBD2 is a possible D gene (6 bases). Germline values: CDR1 SGHVS, CDR2 FNYEAQ. The CDR3 extends over 15 amino acids. The V end was cut by 3 bases, the J end by 0 bases, with 10 bases between. DNA for the CDR3: TGTGCCAGCAGCTTGGAGGGCCAGAGCACAGATACGCAGTATTTT. Amino acid sequence: CASSLEGQSTDTQYF.

This clone was picked up a small number of times. V is TRBV25-1 and J is TRBJ2-4; tentatively, D is TRBD2 (6 bases). The germline V gene has CDR1 MGHDK and CDR2 SYGVNS. The CDR3 sequence is 15 residues long. Trimming removed 4 bases at V and 0 bases at J, with 10 bases between. CDR3 DNA sequence: TGTGCCAGCAGTGGGAGGGATTTAGCCAAAAACATTCAGTACTTC. This encodes CASSGRDLAKNIQYF.

The chain's CDR3 is CASSLRNPLHF. In DNA, the CDR3 is TGTGCCAGCAGCTTAAGGAACCCCCTCCACTTT. The rearrangement joins TRBV5-4 to TRBJ1-6; D remains ambiguous. The ends were cut back, 2 bases at V and 13 bases at J, with 7 bases in the middle. Per the germline V gene, CDR1 is SGHNT and CDR2 is YYREEE (reference sequence). There are 11 residues in the CDR3.

In its sample, this clone was seen once. The V and J genes are TRBV7-2 and TRBJ2-7, with 8 positions matching TRBD2. The CDR3 sequence is 15 residues long. CDR1 and CDR2 (germline): SGHTA, FQGNSA. J gave up 4 bases and V 4 bases, and 9 bases lay outside the gene matches. The CDR3 reads CASSSSSGLLYEQYF. In nucleotides, the CDR3 is TGTGCCAGCAGCTCCTCTAGCGGGCTACTGTACGAGCAGTACTTC.

This chain connects TRBV19 to TRBJ2-1, with 7 bases that match TRBD1. Losses at the gene ends were 4 bases for V and 4 bases for J; bases not matched to a gene: 4. The CDR3 length is 14 residues. Germline V gene data show CDR1 as LNHDA and CDR2 as SQIVND (reference sequence). CDR3 in amino acids: CASSTPGQYNEQFF. Here the CDR3 DNA reads TGTGCCAGTAGTACCCCGGGACAGTACAATGAGCAGTTCTTC.

The gene calls are TRBV15 and TRBJ1-1; D is perhaps TRBD1 (5 bases). The V gene lost 0 bases and the J gene lost 4 bases, with 12 bases spanning the gap. Germline V gene data show CDR1 as LNHNV and CDR2 as YYDKDF (reference sequence). The CDR3 is 15 residues long. The CDR3 reads CATSRDPGLGTEAFF. Written as DNA, the CDR3 is TGTGCCACCAGCAGAGATCCGGGGCTCGGCACTGAAGCTTTCTTT.

The chain joins TRBV6-6 to TRBJ1-5; tentatively, D is TRBD1 (5 bases). Trimming stripped 6 bases from V and 3 bases from J, with 18 bases between. CDR3 length: 16 amino acids. The germline gives CDR1 MNHNY, CDR2 SVGAGI (reference sequence). The CDR3 nucleotides are TGTGCCAGCAGGCTTGACCGGGACGGGAACAATCAGCCCCAGCATTTT. Translated, it gives CASRLDRDGNNQPQHF.

The V call is TRBV6-5, the J call TRBJ2-6; D unclear. V was pared by 4 bases and J by 1 base, with 8 bases between. The CDR3 is made up of 15 amino acids. In germline, CDR1 is MNHEY, CDR2 SVGAGI. The CDR3 sequence is CASSLQQSGANVLTF. In nucleotides, the CDR3 is TGTGCCAGCAGTTTACAGCAATCTGGGGCCAACGTCCTGACTTTC.

The chain employs TRBV28 and TRBJ2-4; perhaps TRBD1 as D (6 bases). The CDR3 extends over 16 amino acids. V lost 5 bases, J lost 1 base, and 15 bases lay in between. Germline-derived CDR1 and CDR2 are MDHEN and SYDVKM. The CDR3, as DNA: TGTGCCAGCAGTCCCCCAAACAGGGTGGCCAAAAACATTCAGTACTTC. As protein: CASSPPNRVAKNIQYF.

The rearrangement links TRBV28 to TRBJ1-2; D not resolved. Germline CDR1 is MDHEN and CDR2 is SYDVKM. V lost 2 bases to trimming and J lost 4 bases, with 11 bases between them. The CDR3 runs 14 residues. The CDR3 DNA reads as TGTGCCAGCAGTTTAGGCAGCTTTAGCTATGGCTACACCTTC. It yields the protein CASSLGSFSYGYTF.

The rearrangement uses TRBV30 and TRBJ1-2; 8 bases fit TRBD1. Germline V CDR1 and CDR2: GTSNPN, SVGIG (reference sequence). V trimming: 0 bases; J trimming: 5 bases; junction bases outside the gene matches: 11. The CDR3 consists of 16 residues. CDR3 sequence: CAWSVLGNRGSYGYTF. The CDR3 region has the DNA TGTGCCTGGAGTGTATTAGGAAACAGGGGGTCGTATGGCTACACCTTC.

Comment on this clone: This specimen includes other DNA sequences encoding the same CDR3. The rearrangement uses TRBV9 and TRBJ2-7, with TRBD1 identical over 7 bases. In germline, CDR1 is SGDLS, CDR2 YYNGEE. CDR3 length equals 15 residues. V shed 2 bases and J 3 bases; nucleotides not matched to a gene: 8. For the CDR3, the DNA is TGTGCCAGCAGCGTCGGACAGGATAGGCTCTACGAGCAGTACTTC. Its protein product is CASSVGQDRLYEQYF.

The table lists this clone with a few counts. The chain carries TRBV10-3 and TRBJ1-1, with TRBD1 matching 7 bases. Per the germline V gene, CDR1 is ENHRY and CDR2 is SYGVKD. This CDR3 has 14 amino acids. Germline trimming cut 8 bases from V and 6 bases from J; bases unmatched to any gene: 12. CDR3 sequence (DNA): TGTGCCATCCGTTCAGGGGGAGTGGTTGCTGAAGCTTTCTTT. It encodes CAIRSGGVVAEAFF.

CDR3 residues: CASSPSLTGYGYTF. The CDR3 nucleotides read TGTGCCAGCAGTCCTTCGTTGACAGGCTATGGCTACACCTTC. V and J are TRBV6-7 and TRBJ1-2; a weak D match, TRBD1 (6 bases). TRBV6-7 is filed as an ORF, its function uncertain. The CDR3 is 14 residues long. V was trimmed by 5 bases and J by 4 bases, leaving 14 bases between them.

The chain is built from TRBV30 and TRBJ2-7; a possible D gene is TRBD2 (6 bases). In germline, CDR1 is GTSNPN, CDR2 SVGIG (reference sequence). V was clipped by 7 bases and J by 4 bases, with 14 bases between them. The CDR3 extends over 12 amino acids. The CDR3 DNA is TGTGCCTTGTCCGGGACTCCATACGAGCAGTACTTC. This sequence encodes CALSGTPYEQYF.

This clone was seen a handful of times. Within the sample, other DNA sequences also encode this same CDR3. This sequence joins TRBV6-5 and TRBJ2-7; D unresolved. The CDR3 extends over 15 amino acids. The V gene lost 0 bases and the J gene lost 2 bases, with 11 bases spanning the gap. Germline lookup yields CDR1 MNHEY and CDR2 SVGAGI. In DNA form, the CDR3 reads TGTGCCAGCAGTTACTCCCCTCCTGGAACCTACGAGCAGTACTTC. Its protein product is CASSYSPPGTYEQYF.

There are many counts of this clone. V is TRBV7-3 and J is TRBJ1-3; TRBD1 might be the D (6 bases). Germline CDR1 SGHTA, CDR2 FQGTGA. This CDR3 has 14 amino acids. With 5 bases removed from V and 4 bases from J, the gap between germline ends came to 12 bases. Written as DNA, the CDR3 is TGTGCCAGCAGCCAAATGGGGGCCGGAAACACCATATATTTT. This translates into CASSQMGAGNTIYF.

The V call is TRBV5-1, the J call TRBJ1-5; the D gene is possibly TRBD1 (5 bases). The ends were cut back, 3 bases at V and 3 bases at J, with 22 bases in the middle. Germline-derived CDR1 and CDR2 are SGHRS and YFSETQ. CDR3 length: 18 residues. CDR3 bases: TGCGCCAGCAGCTCCACCAGGGCAGTTAAACTTACCAATCAGCCCCAGCATTTT. This encodes CASSSTRAVKLTNQPQHF.

This clone has only one observation. The chain couples TRBV7-2 to TRBJ2-1; 10 positions match TRBD2. The ends lost 6 bases at V and 5 bases at J; junction bases unmatched: 4. This CDR3 comprises 14 residues. The germline CDR1 and CDR2 sequences are SGHTA and FQGNSA. In nucleotides, the CDR3 is TGTGCCAGCAGTTTTAGCGGGAGGAACAATGAGCAGTTCTTC. Translating it yields CASSFSGRNNEQFF.

The chain links TRBV15 to TRBJ2-3; D remains unclear. The CDR3 runs to 12 residues. V lost 0 bases to trimming and J lost 8 bases, with 6 bases between them. In germline, CDR1 is LNHNV, CDR2 YYDKDF (reference sequence). This chain's CDR3 is CATSRDRATQYF. In DNA form, the CDR3 reads TGTGCCACCAGCAGAGATCGAGCTACGCAGTATTTT. Full variable domain (remainder filled in from reference TRBV15 and TRBJ2-3): DAMVIQNPRYQVTQFGKPVTLSCSQTLNHNVMYWYQQKSSQAPKLLFHYYDKDFNNEADTPDNFQSRRPNTSFCFLDIRSPGLGDTAMYLCATSRDRATQYFGPGTRLTVL.

V is TRBV6-5 and J is TRBJ1-1, with D unclear. Per germline, CDR1 MNHEY and CDR2 SVGAGI. CDR3 length equals 11 residues. V lost 4 bases and J lost 3, with 3 bases in between. The CDR3 nucleotides are TGTGCCAGCAGTTCCGACACTGAAGCTTTCTTT. It specifies CASSSDTEAFF.

The rearrangement uses TRBV7-2 and TRBJ2-3; 13 nucleotides line up with TRBD2. Germline V gene lookup returns CDR1 SGHTA and CDR2 FQGNSA. This CDR3 has 16 residues. With V trimmed by 5 bases and J by 4 bases, 6 bases remained unmatched. The CDR3 reads CASSRTSGSGADTQYF. The DNA of the CDR3 is TGTGCCAGCAGCAGGACTAGCGGGAGTGGTGCAGATACGCAGTATTTT.

This chain connects TRBV27 to TRBJ1-2; no firm D call. Germline V gives CDR1 MNHEY, CDR2 SMNVEV (reference sequence). The CDR3 consists of 11 residues. Deletions cut 6 bases from V and 8 bases from J, with 10 bases between. The CDR3 reads CASRGSEGYTF. The CDR3 nucleotides read TGTGCCAGCAGAGGGTCAGAGGGCTACACCTTC.

This clone came up a few times. The CDR3 region has the DNA TGTGCCAGCGCATTGGAAGGGTTCACTGAAGCTTTCTTT. Amino acids: CASALEGFTEAFF. The rearrangement links TRBV6-1 to TRBJ1-1; D ambiguous. Trimming removed 8 bases at V and 4 bases at J, with 14 bases between. Looked up from germline, CDR1 is MNHNS and CDR2 is SASEGT. This CDR3 spans 13 amino acids.

This chain joins TRBV28 and TRBJ2-3, with D perhaps matching TRBD1 (6 bases). The length of the CDR3 is 16 residues. Trimming took 5 bases from V and 2 from J, leaving 17 bases between them. The germline V gene encodes CDR1 MDHEN and CDR2 SYDVKM. The CDR3 nucleotides are TGTGCCAGCAGTCAGTTCTCCGGGACACCCACAGATACGCAGTATTTT. Amino acids: CASSQFSGTPTDTQYF.